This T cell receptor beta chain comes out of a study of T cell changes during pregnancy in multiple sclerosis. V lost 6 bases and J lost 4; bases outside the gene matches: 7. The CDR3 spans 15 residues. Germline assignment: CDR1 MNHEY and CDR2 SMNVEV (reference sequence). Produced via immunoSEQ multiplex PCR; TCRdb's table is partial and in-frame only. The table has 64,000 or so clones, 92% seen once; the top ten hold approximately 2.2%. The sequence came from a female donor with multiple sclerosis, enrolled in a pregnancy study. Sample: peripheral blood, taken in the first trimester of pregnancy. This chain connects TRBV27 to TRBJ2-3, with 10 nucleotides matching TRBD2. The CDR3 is CASSPPAGGADTQYF. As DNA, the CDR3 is TGTGCCAGCAGCCCCCCAGCGGGAGGGGCAGATACGCAGTATTTT.